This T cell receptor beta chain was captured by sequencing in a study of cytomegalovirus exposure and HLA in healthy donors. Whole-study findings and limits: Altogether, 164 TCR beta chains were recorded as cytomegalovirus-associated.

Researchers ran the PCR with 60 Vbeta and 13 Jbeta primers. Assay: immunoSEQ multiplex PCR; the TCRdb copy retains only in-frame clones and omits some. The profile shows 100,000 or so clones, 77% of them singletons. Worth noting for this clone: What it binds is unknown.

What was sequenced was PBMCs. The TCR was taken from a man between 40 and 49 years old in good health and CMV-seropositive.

CDR3 sequence: CASSPQRANIQYF. Here the CDR3 DNA reads TGTGCCAGCAGCCCCCAACGAGCAAACATTCAGTACTTC. The chain joins TRBV13 to TRBJ2-4, with D unclear. The CDR3 contains 13 residues. Trimming shortened V by 5 bases and J by 6 bases, and 11 bases separated the two germline ends. The V gene's germline CDR1 is PRHDT and CDR2 FYEKMQ (reference sequence).